A single sample gave rise to the 5 T cell receptor beta chains below, sequenced in a study of T cell responses to AZD1222 COVID-19 vaccine. Profiling relied on immunoSEQ multiplex PCR, and the TCRdb table lists in-frame clones only, not all of them. The data show 70,000 to 75,000 clones, nearly 90% seen once. The sequencing here drew on peripheral blood, taken 28 days after the second AZD1222 dose. The receptor set was obtained from an adult who received the AZD1222 COVID-19 vaccine.

The gene calls are TRBV5-1 and TRBJ2-1; 7 nucleotides match TRBD1. V gave up 0 bases and J gave up 5 bases; unmatched junction bases: 2. This CDR3 has 14 residues. CDR1 SGHRS and CDR2 YFSETQ come from the germline V gene. The chain's CDR3 is CASSLGQGNNEQFF. DNA for the CDR3: TGCGCCAGCAGCTTGGGACAGGGAAACAATGAGCAGTTCTTC.

This sequence joins TRBV7-8 and TRBJ2-2, with TRBD1 as a possible D gene (5 bases). The CDR3 contains 16 residues. V was trimmed by 2 bases and J by 7 bases, leaving 17 bases between them. Germline CDR1 and CDR2: SGHVS and FQNEAQ. The CDR3 reads CASSLLPHRRDGELFF. Here the CDR3 DNA reads TGTGCCAGCAGCTTATTGCCCCACAGGCGAGACGGGGAGCTGTTTTTT. The variable domain in full, with the rest retrieved from reference TRBV7-8 and TRBJ2-2, is GAGVSQSPRYKVAKRGQDVALRCDPISGHVSLFWYQQALGQGPEFLTYFQNEAQLDKSGLPSDRFFAERPEGSVSTLKIQRTQQEDSAVYLCASSLLPHRRDGELFFGEGSRLTVL.

The chain carries TRBV4-3 and TRBJ1-5; D is perhaps TRBD1 (5 bases). Looked up from germline, CDR1 is LGHNA and CDR2 is YSLEER. V dropped 0 bases and J dropped 5 bases, with 11 bases sitting between them. The CDR3 runs to 15 residues. The CDR3 DNA reads as TGCGCCAGCAGCCAAGAGGGCAGGGCGGATCAGCCCCAGCATTTT. Protein product: CASSQEGRADQPQHF.

This chain connects TRBV5-6 to TRBJ2-1; no clear D gene. The CDR3 has 15 amino acids. Trimming stripped 0 bases from V and 7 bases from J, with 14 bases between. Germline V gene sequence: CDR1 SGHDT, CDR2 YYEEEE. For the CDR3, the DNA is TGTGCCAGCAGCTTGGGGATTGGAGTATGGAATGAGCAGTTCTTC. Encoded protein: CASSLGIGVWNEQFF.

The table lists this clone with a count of one. The rearrangement uses TRBV5-1 and TRBJ2-1; 11 nucleotides align to TRBD2. V dropped 0 bases and J dropped 15; count of bases not matched to a gene: 11. The CDR3 has 15 amino acids. Germline CDR1 reads SGHRS; CDR2 reads YFSETQ. CDR3 coding DNA: TGCGCCAGCAGCTTGGAGGGTAGCGGGAGGGTGGCTCGGTTCTTC. Translation gives CASSLEGSGRVARFF.